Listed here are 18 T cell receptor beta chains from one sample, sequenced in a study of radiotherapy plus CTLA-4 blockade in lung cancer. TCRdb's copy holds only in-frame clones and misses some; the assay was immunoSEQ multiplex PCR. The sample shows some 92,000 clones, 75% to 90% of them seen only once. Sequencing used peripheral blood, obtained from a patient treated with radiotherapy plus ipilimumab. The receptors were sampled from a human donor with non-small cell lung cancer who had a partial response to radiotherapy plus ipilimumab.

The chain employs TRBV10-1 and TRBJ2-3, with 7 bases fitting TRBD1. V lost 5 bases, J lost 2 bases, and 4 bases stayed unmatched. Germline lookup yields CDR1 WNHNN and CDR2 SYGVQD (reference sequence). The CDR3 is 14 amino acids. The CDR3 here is CASSRGQATDTQYF. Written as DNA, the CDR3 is TGCGCCAGCAGTCGCGGACAGGCCACAGATACGCAGTATTTT.

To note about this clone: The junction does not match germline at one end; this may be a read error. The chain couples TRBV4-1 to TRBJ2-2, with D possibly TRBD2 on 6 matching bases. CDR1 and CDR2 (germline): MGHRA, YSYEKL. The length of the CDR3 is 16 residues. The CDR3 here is CASTQPGDLSTGELFF. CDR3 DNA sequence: TGTGCCAGCACCCAACCGGGGGACCTGAGCACCGGGGAGCTGTTTTTT.

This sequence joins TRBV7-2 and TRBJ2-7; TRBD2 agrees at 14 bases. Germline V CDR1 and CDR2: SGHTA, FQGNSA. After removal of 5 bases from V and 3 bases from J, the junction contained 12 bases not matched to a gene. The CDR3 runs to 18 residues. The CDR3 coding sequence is TGTGCCAGCAGCACCCCGGGGACTAGCGGGGGATCCTACTACGAGCAGTACTTC. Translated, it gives CASSTPGTSGGSYYEQYF.

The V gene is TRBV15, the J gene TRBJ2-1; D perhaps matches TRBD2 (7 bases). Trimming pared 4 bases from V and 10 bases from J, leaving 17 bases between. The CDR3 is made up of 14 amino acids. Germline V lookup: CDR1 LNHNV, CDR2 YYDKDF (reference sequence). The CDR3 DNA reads TGTGCCACCAGCAAGCGGGGAGAGGGGGGGGAGCAGTTCTTC. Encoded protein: CATSKRGEGGEQFF.

CDR3 sequence: CASSQPNRGQGYGYTF. The DNA of the CDR3 is TGTGCCAGCAGCCAACCCAACAGGGGGCAGGGCTATGGCTACACCTTC. The V call is TRBV4-2, the J call TRBJ1-2; the match to TRBD1 covers 9 bases. The CDR3 covers 16 residues. V dropped 2 bases and J dropped 4; count of bases not matched to a gene: 8. Germline lookup yields CDR1 LGHNA and CDR2 YNFKEQ.

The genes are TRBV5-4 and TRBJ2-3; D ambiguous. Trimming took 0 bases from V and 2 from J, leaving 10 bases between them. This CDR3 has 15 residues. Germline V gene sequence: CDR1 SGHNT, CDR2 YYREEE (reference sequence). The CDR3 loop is CASSLGQVNTDTQYF. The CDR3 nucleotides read TGTGCCAGCAGCTTGGGGCAGGTTAACACAGATACGCAGTATTTT.

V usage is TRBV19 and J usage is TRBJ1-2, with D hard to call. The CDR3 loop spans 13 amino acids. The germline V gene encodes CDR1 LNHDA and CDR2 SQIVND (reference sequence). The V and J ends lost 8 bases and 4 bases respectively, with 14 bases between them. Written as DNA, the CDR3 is TGTGCCAGTTCAACAGTGAGCTTCTATGGCTACACCTTC. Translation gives CASSTVSFYGYTF.

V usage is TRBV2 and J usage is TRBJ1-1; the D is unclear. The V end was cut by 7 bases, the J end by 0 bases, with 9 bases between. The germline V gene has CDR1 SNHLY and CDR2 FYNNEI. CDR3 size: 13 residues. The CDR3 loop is CASTFSVNTEAFF. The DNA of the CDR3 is TGTGCCAGCACTTTCTCGGTGAACACTGAAGCTTTCTTT.

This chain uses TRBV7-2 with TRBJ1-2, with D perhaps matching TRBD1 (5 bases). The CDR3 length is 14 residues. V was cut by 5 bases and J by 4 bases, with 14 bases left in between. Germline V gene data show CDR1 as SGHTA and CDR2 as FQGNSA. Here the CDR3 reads CASSLRQFLYGYTF. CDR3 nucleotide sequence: TGTGCCAGCAGCCTGCGACAGTTCCTCTATGGCTACACCTTC.

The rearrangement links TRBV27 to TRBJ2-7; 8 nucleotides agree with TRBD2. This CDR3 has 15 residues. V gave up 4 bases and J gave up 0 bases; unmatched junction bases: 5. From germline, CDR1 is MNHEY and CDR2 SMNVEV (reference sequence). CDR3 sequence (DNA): TGTGCCAGCAGTTCGAGCGGGAGTGGCTCCTACGAGCAGTACTTC. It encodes CASSSSGSGSYEQYF.

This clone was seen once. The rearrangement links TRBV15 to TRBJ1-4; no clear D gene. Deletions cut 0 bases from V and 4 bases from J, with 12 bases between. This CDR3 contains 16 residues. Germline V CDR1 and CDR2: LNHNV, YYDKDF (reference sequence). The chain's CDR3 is CATSRDQQTRNEKLFF. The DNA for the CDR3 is TGTGCCACCAGCAGAGATCAACAGACACGTAATGAAAAACTGTTTTTT.

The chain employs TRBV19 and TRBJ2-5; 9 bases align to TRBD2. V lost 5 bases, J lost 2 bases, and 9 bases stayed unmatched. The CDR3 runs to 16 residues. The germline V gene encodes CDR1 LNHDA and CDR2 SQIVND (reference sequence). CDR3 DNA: TGTGCCAGTAGTTTGGGTGCGCGGGAGGGACAAGAGACCCAGTACTTC. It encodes CASSLGAREGQETQYF. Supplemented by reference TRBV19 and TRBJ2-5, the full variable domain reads DGGITQSPKYLFRKEGQNVTLSCEQNLNHDAMYWYRQDPGQGLRLIYYSQIVNDFQKGDIAEGYSVSREKKESFPLTVTSAQKNPTAFYLCASSLGAREGQETQYFGPGTRLLVL.

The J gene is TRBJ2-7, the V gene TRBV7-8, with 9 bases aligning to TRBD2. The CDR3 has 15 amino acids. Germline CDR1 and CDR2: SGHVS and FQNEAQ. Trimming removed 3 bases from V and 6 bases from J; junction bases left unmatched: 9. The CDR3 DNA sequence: TGTGCCAGCAGCTTCGGTAGCGGGAGTCGTAGCGAGCAGTACTTC. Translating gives CASSFGSGSRSEQYF.

CDR3 in amino acids: CASSQTSGRARETQYF. CDR3 coding DNA: TGCGCCAGCAGCCAAACTAGCGGGAGGGCCCGGGAGACCCAGTACTTC. This chain joins TRBV4-1 and TRBJ2-5; 13 positions match TRBD2. The CDR3 totals 16 residues. CDR1 is MGHRA, CDR2 YSYEKL, per germline. V lost 2 bases, J lost 5 bases, and 5 bases stayed unmatched.

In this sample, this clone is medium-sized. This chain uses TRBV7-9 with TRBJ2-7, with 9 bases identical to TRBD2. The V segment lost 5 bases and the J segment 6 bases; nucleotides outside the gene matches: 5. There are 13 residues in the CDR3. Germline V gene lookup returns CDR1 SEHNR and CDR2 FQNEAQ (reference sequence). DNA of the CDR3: TGTGCCAGCAGCACCAATAGCGGGAGCGAGCAGTACTTC. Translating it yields CASSTNSGSEQYF.

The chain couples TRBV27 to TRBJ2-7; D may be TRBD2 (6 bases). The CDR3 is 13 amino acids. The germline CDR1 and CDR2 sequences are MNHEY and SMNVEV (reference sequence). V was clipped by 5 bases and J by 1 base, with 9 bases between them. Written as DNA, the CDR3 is TGTGCCAGCAGTAATCGGGGGTCCTACGAGCAGTACTTC. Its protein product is CASSNRGSYEQYF.

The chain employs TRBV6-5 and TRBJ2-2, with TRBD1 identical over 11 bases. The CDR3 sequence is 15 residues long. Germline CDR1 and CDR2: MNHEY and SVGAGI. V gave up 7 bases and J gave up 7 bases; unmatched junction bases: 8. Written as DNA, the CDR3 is TGTGCCAGCATTGGGACAGGGGGAACGATCGGGGAGCTGTTTTTT. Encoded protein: CASIGTGGTIGELFF.

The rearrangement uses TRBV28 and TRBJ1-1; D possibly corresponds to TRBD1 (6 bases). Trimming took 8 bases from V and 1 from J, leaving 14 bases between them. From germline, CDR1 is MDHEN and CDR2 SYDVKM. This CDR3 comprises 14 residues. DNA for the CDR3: TGTGCCAGCCTGGGCGGGGGGCAGAACACTGAAGCTTTCTTT. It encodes CASLGGGQNTEAFF. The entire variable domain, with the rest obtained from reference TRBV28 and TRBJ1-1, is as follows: DVKVTQSSRYLVKRTGEKVFLECVQDMDHENMFWYRQDPGLGLRLIYFSYDVKMKEKGDIPEGYSVSREKKERFSLILESASTNQTSMYLCASLGGGQNTEAFFGQGTRLTVV.